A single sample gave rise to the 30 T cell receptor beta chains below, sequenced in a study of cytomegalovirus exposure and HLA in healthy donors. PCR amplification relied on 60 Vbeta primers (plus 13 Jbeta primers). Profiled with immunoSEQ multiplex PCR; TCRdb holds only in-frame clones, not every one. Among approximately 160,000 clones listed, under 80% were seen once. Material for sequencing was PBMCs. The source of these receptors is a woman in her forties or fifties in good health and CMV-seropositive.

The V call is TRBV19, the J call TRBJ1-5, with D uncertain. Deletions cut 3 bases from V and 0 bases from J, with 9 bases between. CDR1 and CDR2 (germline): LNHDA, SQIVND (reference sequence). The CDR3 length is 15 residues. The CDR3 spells CASSIFADSNQPQHF. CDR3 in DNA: TGTGCCAGTAGTATTTTTGCGGATAGCAATCAGCCCCAGCATTTT.

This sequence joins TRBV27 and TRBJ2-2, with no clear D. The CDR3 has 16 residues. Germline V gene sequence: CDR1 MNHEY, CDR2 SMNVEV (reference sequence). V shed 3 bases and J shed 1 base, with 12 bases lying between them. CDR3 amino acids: CASSLIQPENTGELFF. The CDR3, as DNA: TGTGCCAGCAGTTTGATACAGCCAGAGAACACCGGGGAGCTGTTTTTT.

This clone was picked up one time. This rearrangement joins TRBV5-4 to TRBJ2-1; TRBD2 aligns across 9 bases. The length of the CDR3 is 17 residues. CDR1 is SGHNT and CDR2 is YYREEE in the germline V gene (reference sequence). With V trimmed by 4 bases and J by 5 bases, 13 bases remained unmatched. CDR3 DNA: TGTGCCAGCAGCCCCGGCCCGGCGGGGGGGAATGACAATGAGCAGTTCTTC. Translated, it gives CASSPGPAGGNDNEQFF.

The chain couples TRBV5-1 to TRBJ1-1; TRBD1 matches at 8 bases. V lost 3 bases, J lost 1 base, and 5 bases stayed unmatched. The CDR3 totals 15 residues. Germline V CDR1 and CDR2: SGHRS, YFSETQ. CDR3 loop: CASSSGQGTNTEAFF. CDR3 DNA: TGCGCCAGCAGCTCAGGACAGGGAACGAACACTGAAGCTTTCTTT.

The CDR3 DNA sequence: TGTGCCAGCTCAACGAGGAACACTGAAGCTTTCTTT. This gives the protein CASSTRNTEAFF. The rearrangement links TRBV18 to TRBJ1-1, with unresolved D. Germline CDR1 reads KGHSH; CDR2 reads LQKENI. The V end lost 5 bases, the J end lost 1 base, and 5 bases lay between the germline ends. The length of the CDR3 is 12 residues.

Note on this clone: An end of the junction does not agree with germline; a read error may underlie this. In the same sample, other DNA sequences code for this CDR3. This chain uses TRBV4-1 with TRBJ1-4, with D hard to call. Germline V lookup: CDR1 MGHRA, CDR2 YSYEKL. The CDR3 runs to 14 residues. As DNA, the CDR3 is TGCGCCAGCAGTCAAGGAGGGCCCAATGAAAAACTGTTTTTT. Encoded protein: CASSQGGPNEKLFF.

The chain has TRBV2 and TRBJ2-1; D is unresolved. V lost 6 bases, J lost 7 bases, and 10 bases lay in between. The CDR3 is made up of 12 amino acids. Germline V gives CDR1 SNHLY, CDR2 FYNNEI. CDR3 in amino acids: CASSPRRNEQFF. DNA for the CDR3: TGTGCCAGCAGCCCACGGCGGAATGAGCAGTTCTTC.

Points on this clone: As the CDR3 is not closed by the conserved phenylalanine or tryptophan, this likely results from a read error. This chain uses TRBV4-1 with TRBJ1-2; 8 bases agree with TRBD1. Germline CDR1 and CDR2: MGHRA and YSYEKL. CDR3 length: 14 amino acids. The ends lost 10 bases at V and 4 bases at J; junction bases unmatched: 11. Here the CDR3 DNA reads TGCGCCACCGCCCCCGGACAGGGCCCCTATGGCTACACCTCC. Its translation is CATAPGQGPYGYTS.

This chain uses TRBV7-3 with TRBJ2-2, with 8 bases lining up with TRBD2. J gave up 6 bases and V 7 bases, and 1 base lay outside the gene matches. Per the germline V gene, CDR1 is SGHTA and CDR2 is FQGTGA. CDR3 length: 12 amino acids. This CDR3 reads CASNGGAGELFF. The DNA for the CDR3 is TGTGCCAGCAACGGGGGGGCCGGGGAGCTGTTTTTT.

The CDR3 spells CASRTNPTGGPIGYTF. DNA of the CDR3: TGTGCCAGCAGAACTAACCCAACGGGGGGCCCGATAGGCTACACCTTC. The chain is built from TRBV28 and TRBJ1-2; tentative D call: TRBD1 (6 bases). The CDR3 length is 16 residues. Germline assignment: CDR1 MDHEN and CDR2 SYDVKM. Trimming left V 6 bases short and J 8 bases short, with 25 bases between.

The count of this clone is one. Written as DNA, the CDR3 is TGTGCCAGCAGCAACCGAGACACTGAAGCTTTCTTT. Its protein product is CASSNRDTEAFF. This chain uses TRBV5-4 with TRBJ1-1; D remains ambiguous. Looked up from germline, CDR1 is SGHNT and CDR2 is YYREEE (reference sequence). V lost 4 bases and J lost 3, with 7 bases in between. The CDR3 contains 12 residues.

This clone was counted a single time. The CDR3 here is CASSGAGGVRDTQYF. CDR3 DNA: TGCGCCAGCAGCGGAGCGGGGGGGGTTAGAGATACGCAGTATTTT. The J gene is TRBJ2-3, the V gene TRBV5-1; 10 bases fit TRBD2. V lost 4 bases, J lost 5 bases, and 7 bases stayed unmatched. Germline CDR1 SGHRS, CDR2 YFSETQ. The CDR3 consists of 15 residues.

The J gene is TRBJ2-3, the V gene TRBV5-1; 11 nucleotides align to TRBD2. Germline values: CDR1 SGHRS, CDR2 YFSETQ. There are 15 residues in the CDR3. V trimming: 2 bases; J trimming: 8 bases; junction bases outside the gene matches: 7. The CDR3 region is CASSFTSGGMSTQYF. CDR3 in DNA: TGCGCCAGCAGCTTTACTAGCGGGGGAATGAGTACGCAGTATTTT.

Here the CDR3 DNA reads TGTGCCAGCAGCCTGGACAGCTTTAGCAATCAGCCCCAGCATTTT. Amino acids: CASSLDSFSNQPQHF. The chain employs TRBV6-1 and TRBJ1-5, with D possibly matching TRBD1 (6 bases). Between the trimmed V and J ends, which lost 6 bases and 0 bases, there was a span of 12 bases. This CDR3 spans 15 amino acids. Germline V gene data show CDR1 as MNHNS and CDR2 as SASEGT.

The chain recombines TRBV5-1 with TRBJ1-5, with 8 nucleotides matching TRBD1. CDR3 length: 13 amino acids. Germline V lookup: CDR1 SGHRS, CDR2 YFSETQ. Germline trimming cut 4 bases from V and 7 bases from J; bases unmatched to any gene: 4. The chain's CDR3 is CASSKTGEQPQHF. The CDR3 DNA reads TGCGCCAGCAGCAAGACAGGGGAGCAGCCCCAGCATTTT.

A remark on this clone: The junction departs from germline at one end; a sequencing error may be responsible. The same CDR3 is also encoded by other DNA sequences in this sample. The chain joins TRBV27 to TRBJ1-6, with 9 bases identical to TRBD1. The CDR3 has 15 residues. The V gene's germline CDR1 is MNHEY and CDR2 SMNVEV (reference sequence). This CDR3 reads CASSLSTGGNSPLHF. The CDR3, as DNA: TGTGCCAGCAGTTTATCGACAGGGGGAAATTCGCCCCTCCACTTT.

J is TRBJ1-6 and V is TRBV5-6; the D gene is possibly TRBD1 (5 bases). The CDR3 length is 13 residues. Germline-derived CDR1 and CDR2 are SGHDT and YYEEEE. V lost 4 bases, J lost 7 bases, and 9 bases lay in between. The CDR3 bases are TGTGCCAGCAGCCGGACAAGGAATTCACCCCTCCACTTT. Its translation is CASSRTRNSPLHF.

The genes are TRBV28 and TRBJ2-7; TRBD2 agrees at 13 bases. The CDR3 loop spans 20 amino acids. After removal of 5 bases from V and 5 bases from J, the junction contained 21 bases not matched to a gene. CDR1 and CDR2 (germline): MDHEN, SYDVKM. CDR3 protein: CASSPPPLAGGQGPVNEQYF. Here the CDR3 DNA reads TGTGCCAGCAGTCCCCCTCCACTAGCGGGGGGGCAAGGTCCAGTTAACGAGCAGTACTTC. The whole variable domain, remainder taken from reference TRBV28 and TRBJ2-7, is DVKVTQSSRYLVKRTGEKVFLECVQDMDHENMFWYRQDPGLGLRLIYFSYDVKMKEKGDIPEGYSVSREKKERFSLILESASTNQTSMYLCASSPPPLAGGQGPVNEQYFGPGTRLTVT.

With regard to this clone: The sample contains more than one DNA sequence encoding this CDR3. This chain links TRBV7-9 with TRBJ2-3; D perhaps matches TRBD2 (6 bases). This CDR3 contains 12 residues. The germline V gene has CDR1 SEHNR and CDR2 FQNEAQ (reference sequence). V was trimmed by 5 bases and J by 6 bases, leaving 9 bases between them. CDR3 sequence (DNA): TGTGCCAGCAGCCCTCTAGCGGATACGCAGTATTTT. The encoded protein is CASSPLADTQYF.

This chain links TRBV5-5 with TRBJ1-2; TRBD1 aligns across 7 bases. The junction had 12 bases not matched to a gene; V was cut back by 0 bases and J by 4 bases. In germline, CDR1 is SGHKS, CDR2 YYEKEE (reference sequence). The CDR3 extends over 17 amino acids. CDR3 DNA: TGTGCCAGCAGCTTGGCCCTAGAAATTACAGGGGCCTATGGCTACACCTTC. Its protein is CASSLALEITGAYGYTF.

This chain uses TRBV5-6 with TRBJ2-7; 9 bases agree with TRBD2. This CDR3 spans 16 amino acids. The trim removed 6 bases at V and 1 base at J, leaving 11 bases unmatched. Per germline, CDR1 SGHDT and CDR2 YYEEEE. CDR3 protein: CASTRGAGGYSYEQYF. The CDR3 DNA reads TGTGCCAGCACCCGGGGGGCGGGGGGGTATTCCTACGAGCAGTACTTC.

CDR3 loop: CASSPGQGDYEQYF. The CDR3 DNA reads as TGTGCCAGCAGCCCCGGACAGGGCGACTACGAGCAGTACTTC. The rearrangement joins TRBV14 to TRBJ2-7, with 8 bases lining up with TRBD1. This CDR3 spans 14 amino acids. The germline CDR1 and CDR2 sequences are SGHDN and FVKESK. V was pared by 4 bases and J by 3 bases, with 5 bases of the junction left unmatched.

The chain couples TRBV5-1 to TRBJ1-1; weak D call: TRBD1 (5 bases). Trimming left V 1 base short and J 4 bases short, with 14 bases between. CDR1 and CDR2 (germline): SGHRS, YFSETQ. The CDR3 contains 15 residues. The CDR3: CASSLFDSSGTEAFF. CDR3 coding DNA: TGCGCCAGCAGCTTGTTCGACAGCTCAGGCACTGAAGCTTTCTTT.

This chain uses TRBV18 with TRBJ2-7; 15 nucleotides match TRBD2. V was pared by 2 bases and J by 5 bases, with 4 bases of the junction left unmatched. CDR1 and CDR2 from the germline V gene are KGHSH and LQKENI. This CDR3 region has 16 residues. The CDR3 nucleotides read TGTGCCAGCTCACCAACGGGGACTAGCGGGGGGCACGAGCAGTACTTC. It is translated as CASSPTGTSGGHEQYF.

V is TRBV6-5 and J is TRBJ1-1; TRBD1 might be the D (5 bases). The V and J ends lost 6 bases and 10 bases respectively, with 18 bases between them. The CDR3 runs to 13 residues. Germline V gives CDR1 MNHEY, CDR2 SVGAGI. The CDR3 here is CASSYRDSEIAFF. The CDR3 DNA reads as TGTGCCAGCAGCTACCGGGACTCTGAGATAGCTTTCTTT.

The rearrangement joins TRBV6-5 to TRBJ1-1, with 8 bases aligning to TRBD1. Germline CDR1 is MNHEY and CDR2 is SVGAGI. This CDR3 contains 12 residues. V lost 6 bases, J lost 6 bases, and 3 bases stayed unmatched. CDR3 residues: CASRLGQAEAFF. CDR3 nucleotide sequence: TGTGCCAGCAGGCTGGGACAGGCTGAAGCTTTCTTT.

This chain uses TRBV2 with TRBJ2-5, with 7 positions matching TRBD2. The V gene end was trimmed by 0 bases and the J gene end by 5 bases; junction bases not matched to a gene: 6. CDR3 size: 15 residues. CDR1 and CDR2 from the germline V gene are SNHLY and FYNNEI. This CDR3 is CASSEAGVGGETQYF. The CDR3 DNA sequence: TGTGCCAGCAGTGAAGCCGGGGTGGGGGGGGAGACCCAGTACTTC.

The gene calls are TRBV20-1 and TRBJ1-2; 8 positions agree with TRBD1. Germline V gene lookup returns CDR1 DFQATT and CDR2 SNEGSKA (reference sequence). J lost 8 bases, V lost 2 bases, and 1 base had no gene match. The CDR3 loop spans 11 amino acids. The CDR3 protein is CSARQGAGYTF. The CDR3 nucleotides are TGCAGTGCTAGACAGGGGGCGGGCTACACCTTC.

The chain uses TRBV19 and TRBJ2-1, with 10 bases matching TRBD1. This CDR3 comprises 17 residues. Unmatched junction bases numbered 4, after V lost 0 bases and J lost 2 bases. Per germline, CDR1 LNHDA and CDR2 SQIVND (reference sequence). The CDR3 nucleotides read TGTGCCAGTAGTATAGATCTGGGGACAGGGGCCTACAATGAGCAGTTCTTC. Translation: CASSIDLGTGAYNEQFF.

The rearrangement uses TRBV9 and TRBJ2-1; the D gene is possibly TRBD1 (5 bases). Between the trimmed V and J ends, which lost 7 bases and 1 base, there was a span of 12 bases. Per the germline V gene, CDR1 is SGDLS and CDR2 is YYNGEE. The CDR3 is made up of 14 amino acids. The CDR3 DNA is TGTGCCAGCGGGCAGGGCCAATCCTACAATGAGCAGTTCTTC. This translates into CASGQGQSYNEQFF.